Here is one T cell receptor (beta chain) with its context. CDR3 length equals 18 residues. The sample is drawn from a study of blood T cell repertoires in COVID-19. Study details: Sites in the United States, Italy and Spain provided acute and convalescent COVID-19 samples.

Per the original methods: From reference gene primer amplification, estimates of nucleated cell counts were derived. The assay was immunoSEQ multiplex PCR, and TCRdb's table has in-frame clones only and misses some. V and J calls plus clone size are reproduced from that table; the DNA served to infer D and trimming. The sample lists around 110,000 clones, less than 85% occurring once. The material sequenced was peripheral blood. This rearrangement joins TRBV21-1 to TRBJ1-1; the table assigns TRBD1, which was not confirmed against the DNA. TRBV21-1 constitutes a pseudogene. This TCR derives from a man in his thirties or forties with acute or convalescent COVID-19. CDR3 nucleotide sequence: TGTGCCAGCAGCAAAGGGAGAGGGACAGGGGGCGCAGACACTGAAGCTTTCTTT. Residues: CASSKGRGTGGADTEAFF.